The clone carrying this TCR beta chain has only a few counts. Its antigen remains unidentified. The sample comes from a study of beta chain features in type 1 diabetes. Notes on the study in general: Type 1 diabetes patients had fewer VDJ junction insertions and more deletions. For Type 1 diabetes patients, all four CD4+ subsets carried TCRB CDR3s that were moderately but significantly shorter.

Every isolated RNA sample was fully reverse transcribed, so sequencing captured expressed TCRB transcripts. Measured with immunoSEQ multiplex PCR; TCRdb has only the in-frame clones, and not every one. The sample has 250,000 or so clones; about a fifth are singletons. Sorted populations were all over 95% pure. Trimming cost V 3 bases and J 7 bases; bases outside gene matches: 8. The CDR3 length is 14 residues. Germline values: CDR1 GTSNPN, CDR2 SVGIG (reference sequence). The receptor's source is a woman between 40 and 50 years old with type 1 diabetes. The sequenced sample consisted of naive CD4+ T cells from blood. This sequence joins TRBV30 and TRBJ1-2; 10 bases are shared with TRBD1. The CDR3 nucleotides are TGTGCCTGGAGGGACAGGGGGGCCTCATTTGGCTACACCTTC. It codes for CAWRDRGASFGYTF.